This TCR beta chain came from a study of T cells expressing NK-cell markers. Study-wide background: Sequenced donors, eight in total, included seven who were HCMV-seropositive and one who was seronegative. Study-wide results and caveats: In a group of several donors, dominant NKG2C+ clonotypes represented about 1.0-8% of CD8+ T cells.

As to this clonotype: Its antigen is undetermined.

TCRdb re-called the 5' RACE reads; one entry per CDR3 protein, DNA not given. With hundreds of thousands of distinct CDR3 sequences in the sample, the ten largest clones hold under 4.5%. Sequences were obtained from blood T cells: a sorted CD56 or NKG2C T cell subset, CD4+ or CD8+ T cells, or bulk PBMC T cells (not recorded which). This TCR derives from a man aged 18 to 30 in good health.

The CDR3 region is CASSLGRNSQWADTQYF. The V gene is TRBV12-3 or TRBV12-4, the J gene TRBJ2-3; TCRdb's assignment of TRBD2 cannot be checked, as there is no DNA. CDR3 length: 17 amino acids.